This TCR beta chain was identified during a study of tumor-infiltrating lymphocytes in primary liver carcinoma. From unsorted bulk tissue weighing about 20-32 mg, DNA and RNA were co-extracted. From 500 to 600 ng of total RNA, TCR beta-specific cDNA was reverse-transcribed using a constant-region primer. Construction of TCR beta libraries relied on three successive nested multiplex PCR rounds employing slightly modified ARM-PCR. TCRdb used MiXCR to reprocess the multiplex PCR reads, holding one entry per CDR3 protein. The profile shows around 70,000 distinct CDR3 sequences, roughly three quarters of them singletons. In this sample, this clonotype is medium-sized. The TCR originated in a man between 35 and 55 years old with primary liver carcinoma and hepatitis B virus infection. Material for sequencing was liver tumor tissue from sampling region 4. Subset defined: tumor region T4, right-lateral pole.

The DNA of the CDR3 is TGTGCCAGCAGCTTAACTTTCGGAGGGGCCAACACTGAAGCTTTCTTT. Its protein product is CASSLTFGGANTEAFF. The chain recombines TRBV11-2 with TRBJ1-1, with D possibly TRBD1 on 5 matching bases. Germline lookup yields CDR1 SGHAT and CDR2 FQNNGV. Trimming took 2 bases from V and 2 from J, leaving 15 bases between them. The CDR3 sequence is 16 residues long.